This passage covers 17 T cell receptor beta chains from one sample sequenced in a study of T cell repertoires in cytomegalovirus infection. Via MiXCR, TCRdb re-called the reads, giving one row per CDR3 protein. Among approximately 910,000 distinct CDR3 sequences listed, about 33% were seen once. What these receptors recognize is not known. Source: cultured CD8+ T cells from PBMCs, taken from culture after CMV antigen stimulation. All receptors come from a human donor in good health (CMV status not recorded). Some clones in this sample may be carry-over from other donors' samples.

At least ten counts were recorded for this clonotype. The chain uses TRBV7-8 and TRBJ1-5, with D possibly TRBD1 on 6 matching bases. Germline-derived CDR1 and CDR2 are SGHVS and FQNEAQ. The CDR3 has 13 amino acids. V was pared by 5 bases and J by 3 bases, with 8 bases between. The CDR3 DNA reads TGTGCCAGCAGCAGGGACACCAATCAGCCCCAGCATTTT. Its protein product is CASSRDTNQPQHF.

This clonotype was recorded a few times. The chain couples TRBV12-3 or TRBV12-4 to TRBJ1-2; D unresolved. CDR3 length equals 13 residues. V lost 7 bases to trimming and J lost 3 bases, with 12 bases between them. In nucleotides, the CDR3 is TGTGCCAGCAAAATTAGGTCAGACTATGGCTACACCTTC. Residues: CASKIRSDYGYTF.

This clonotype was seen only a few times. V is TRBV2 and J is TRBJ2-6, with 9 nucleotides matching TRBD1. The germline CDR1 and CDR2 sequences are SNHLY and FYNNEI. The V gene end was trimmed by 7 bases and the J gene end by 1 base; junction bases not matched to a gene: 8. The CDR3 has 17 amino acids. The CDR3 bases are TGTGCCAGCAAGACCGGGACAGGGATTTCTGGGGCCAACGTCCTGACTTTC. Encoded protein: CASKTGTGISGANVLTF.

This clonotype appeared many times. Here the CDR3 DNA reads TGTGCCAGCAGCTTATATGGACAGGGCCCTTCCGAGCAGTACGTC. It translates to CASSLYGQGPSEQYV. The V and J genes are TRBV7-2 and TRBJ2-7; 8 nucleotides agree with TRBD1. The V gene end was trimmed by 2 bases and the J gene end by 6 bases; junction bases not matched to a gene: 9. Germline V gene lookup returns CDR1 SGHTA and CDR2 FQGNSA. This CDR3 is 15 amino acids long.

This clonotype was seen a handful of times. This chain uses TRBV27 with TRBJ1-2; D not resolved. Germline V CDR1 and CDR2: MNHEY, SMNVEV (reference sequence). CDR3 length equals 12 residues. Trimming pared 10 bases from V and 4 bases from J, leaving 13 bases between. DNA for the CDR3: TGTGCCACCCTGGACGCCGTCTATGGCTACACCTTC. Protein product: CATLDAVYGYTF.

The chain has TRBV27 and TRBJ1-6, with D uncertain. Between the trimmed V and J ends, which lost 2 bases and 7 bases, there was a span of 12 bases. Germline V gene sequence: CDR1 MNHEY, CDR2 SMNVEV (reference sequence). The CDR3 totals 15 residues. In nucleotides, the CDR3 is TGTGCCAGCAGTTTAACCAGGTCGGGCAATTCACCCCTCCACTTT. Protein: CASSLTRSGNSPLHF.

The J gene is TRBJ2-1, the V gene TRBV9; 8 bases align to TRBD2. Germline CDR1 is SGDLS and CDR2 is YYNGEE. The J segment lost 15 bases and the V segment lost 4 bases, leaving 12 bases of the junction unmatched. The CDR3 spans 13 residues. The CDR3: CASSPLQGREGFF. CDR3 bases: TGTGCCAGCAGCCCCCTACAGGGTCGGGAGGGGTTCTTC.

Regarding this clonotype: A junction boundary mismatches the germline segment, possibly from a read error. The chain couples TRBV7-3 to TRBJ2-1; 7 nucleotides align to TRBD1. The CDR3 has 17 residues. Germline-derived CDR1 and CDR2 are SGHTA and FQGTGA. The CDR3 region is CVSSLGTAQMGYNEQFF. In nucleotides, the CDR3 is TGTGTCAGCAGCTTAGGGACAGCCCAGATGGGCTACAATGAGCAGTTCTTC.

This clonotype has more than one count but fewer than ten. In DNA, the CDR3 is TGTGCCAGCAGCTTCCGGACTAGCGGTCCCTACGAGCAGTACTTC. As protein: CASSFRTSGPYEQYF. The chain carries TRBV7-9 and TRBJ2-7, with TRBD2 matching 10 bases. The CDR3 loop spans 15 amino acids. Germline CDR1 is SEHNR and CDR2 is FQNEAQ (reference sequence). V trimming: 3 bases; J trimming: 2 bases; junction bases outside the gene matches: 4.

This clonotype has just a few counts. This chain connects TRBV6-2 or TRBV6-3 to TRBJ2-3; the D gene is possibly TRBD2 (6 bases). CDR3 length: 15 amino acids. Germline V CDR1 and CDR2: MNHEY, SVGEGT. Trimming removed 2 bases from V and 4 bases from J, with 13 bases in between. The CDR3 DNA reads TGTGCCAGCAGTTACCCCCCTTGGGAGGCAGATACGCAGTATTTT. Residues: CASSYPPWEADTQYF.

This clonotype was counted once. V and J are TRBV19 and TRBJ1-4; TRBD1 matches at 8 bases. The length of the CDR3 is 15 residues. J gave up 6 bases and V 7 bases, and 10 bases lay outside the gene matches. The germline CDR1 and CDR2 sequences are LNHDA and SQIVND (reference sequence). The CDR3 is CASTFGQGLYEKLFF. The DNA for the CDR3 is TGTGCCAGTACCTTCGGACAGGGACTGTATGAAAAACTGTTTTTT.

V usage is TRBV5-6 and J usage is TRBJ2-3; TRBD2 matches at 14 bases. The CDR3 runs to 18 residues. CDR1 is SGHDT and CDR2 is YYEEEE in the germline V gene. Losses at the gene ends were 3 bases for V and 1 base for J; bases not matched to a gene: 7. CDR3 DNA: TGTGCCAGCAGCTCCCCCGGGACTAGCGGGGGTCGCACAGATACGCAGTATTTT. Protein product: CASSSPGTSGGRTDTQYF.

The gene calls are TRBV15 and TRBJ1-5; 11 nucleotides align to TRBD1. J gave up 2 bases and V 11 bases, and 14 bases lay outside the gene matches. Germline CDR1 reads LNHNV; CDR2 reads YYDKDF (reference sequence). The CDR3 has 17 residues. The DNA of the CDR3 is TGTGCCCCGCAAATAAGGACAGGGGGCGTTGGCAATCAGCCCCAGCATTTT. Its protein product is CAPQIRTGGVGNQPQHF. The entire variable domain, with the rest obtained from reference TRBV15 and TRBJ1-5, is as follows: DAMVIQNPRYQVTQFGKPVTLSCSQTLNHNVMYWYQQKSSQAPKLLFHYYDKDFNNEADTPDNFQSRRPNTSFCFLDIRSPGLGDTAMYLCAPQIRTGGVGNQPQHFGDGTRLSIL.

This clonotype was seen ten or more times. The genes are TRBV7-4 and TRBJ1-3; D call uncertain. The length of the CDR3 is 15 residues. Between the trimmed V and J ends, which lost 5 bases and 0 bases, there was a span of 11 bases. CDR1 and CDR2 (germline): SGHVT, SQSDAQ. DNA for the CDR3: TGTGCCAGCAGCCCGGGCGGGTCCTCTGGAAACACCATATATTTT. It translates to CASSPGGSSGNTIYF.

This clonotype has a count of ten or more. The V gene is TRBV7-9, the J gene TRBJ2-3, with TRBD2 matching over 7 bases. With 1 base clipped from V and 2 bases from J, the junction kept 6 bases outside the gene matches. This CDR3 has 16 amino acids. In germline, CDR1 is SEHNR, CDR2 FQNEAQ (reference sequence). The CDR3 here is CASSLVTSKVTDTQYF. As DNA, the CDR3 is TGTGCCAGCAGCTTAGTGACTAGCAAAGTCACAGATACGCAGTATTTT.

This clonotype appeared a few times. This chain uses TRBV6-1 with TRBJ1-5; the D gene is possibly TRBD1 (5 bases). V shed 6 bases and J shed 6 bases, with 27 bases lying between them. This CDR3 is 18 amino acids long. The germline gives CDR1 MNHNS, CDR2 SASEGT. The CDR3 nucleotides read TGTGCCAGCAGCGAACCTGACAGTCCTGGGGTCTGGGCTCAGCCCCAGCATTTT. Translation: CASSEPDSPGVWAQPQHF.

This clonotype showed up just a few times. The J gene is TRBJ1-2, the V gene TRBV4-1; D ambiguous. The V and J ends lost 0 bases and 3 bases respectively, with 11 bases between them. This CDR3 region has 15 residues. Germline loops: CDR1 MGHRA, CDR2 YSYEKL. The CDR3 sequence is CASSQDHQQDYGYTF. The CDR3 DNA sequence: TGCGCCAGCAGCCAAGATCATCAGCAAGACTATGGCTACACCTTC.